This T cell receptor beta chain was obtained from a study of regulatory T cells in long-lasting Graves disease. Findings of the study overall: Peripheral blood alone, not thyroid tissue, underwent study.

Specified time point: newly diagnosed GD, antithyroid drugs for less than 3 months. PBMC-derived RNA was used for the TCR library. Germline values: CDR1 MNHEY, CDR2 SVGAGI. J lost 4 bases, V lost 2 bases, and 7 bases had no gene match. CDR3 length: 15 amino acids. This clonotype was observed many times. Its antigen remains unidentified. Arm-PCR with iRepertoire HTBI primers amplified the CDR3 regions for these TCR beta libraries. Using its own MiXCR run on the multiplex PCR reads, TCRdb lists one record per CDR3 protein. Seen here are roughly 520,000 distinct CDR3 sequences, around 13% observed once, and the top ten hold 8% to 10%. These data also featured in a second study, about T cells in Graves' hyperthyroidism and ophthalmopathy. That study adds: No ophthalmopathy progression within 18 months constituted stable Graves' hyperthyroidism. Orbital computed tomography and thyroid ultrasound, together with serum TRAb and thyroxine and clinical symptoms, were used for diagnoses. Within blood appeared most thyroid clonotypes that had expanded above 0.001.

The gene calls are TRBV6-5 and TRBJ2-7; TRBD1 agrees at 8 bases. Sequencing used peripheral blood mononuclear cells (PBMCs), obtained at new diagnosis, from a patient treated with antithyroid drugs. This clonotype was sampled from a woman aged 30 to 39 with Graves disease. The CDR3 DNA is TGTGCCAGCAGTTACCCAGGACAGGGAGGTTACGAGCAGTACTTC. This codes for CASSYPGQGGYEQYF.